The rows below give T cell receptor beta chains drawn from one sample of a study of circulating and synovial CD4+ cells in juvenile arthritis. Using immunoSEQ multiplex PCR, the repertoire was profiled, and TCRdb retains in-frame clones only, with some absent. The sample holds 2,500 to 3,000 clones, more than 75% seen once. Source material: HLA-DR+ CD4+ T cells from blood. The origin of the receptors is a human donor with juvenile idiopathic arthritis. The CDR3 runs from the conserved cysteine through the conserved F or W. Where a row states a size, it is once, few, many or the class of an expanded clone; other rows omit it.

V gene,clone size,CDR3 protein
TRBV10-3,NA,CAISESPGQGTDTQYF
TRBV12-5,NA,CASGLASGNTIYF
TRBV27,NA,CASSLSFTVNQPQHF
TRBV2,few,CASTPDSSFSYEQYF
TRBV29-1,few,CSVQTNTEAFF
TRBV2,NA,CASSLAGTRRIGDTQYF
TRBV4-1,few,CASSHGADTQYF
TRBV10-3,NA,CAIRGEARHEQFF
TRBV9,few,CASSTTFWGQAHSSGANVLTF
TRBV4-1,NA,CASSRGIFGLTRGSYEQYF
TRBV6-4,NA,CASSASSGGGDEQFF
TRBV5-1,NA,CASILGDRVQETQYF
TRBV10-3,NA,CAIRAGTGGWNQPQHF
TRBV5-1,NA,CASSWDKSYGYTF
TRBV14,NA,CASSQTLAGGLDSTDTQYF
TRBV10-3,few,CAIRGTRYEQYF
TRBV30,NA,CAWSVPGTGHSPLHF
TRBV6-5,NA,CASSTREGEAFF
TRBV6-1,NA,CASTSGEKKNTEAFF
TRBV18,NA,CASSGGVGQGVREQYF
TRBV7-8,NA,CASSLRTSGGASTDTQYF
TRBV7-2,NA,CASSLSAGHEQYF
TRBV2,NA,CASSDRGEYGYTF
TRBV7-9,once,CASSRDRGLNQPQHF
TRBV4-1,NA,CASSQGGQGLQPQHF
TRBV28,NA,CASSSQGSGANVLTF
TRBV4-2,NA,CASSQVGPFRHQPQHF
TRBV7-9,few,CASSPTTGGVQPQHF
TRBV2,few,CASSDVYNSPLHF
TRBV5-4,NA,CASSVGIALGQETQYF
TRBV5-1,few,CASSLDGTGTGNTIYF
TRBV7-2,NA,CASSLGSYWETQYF
TRBV30,NA,CAWAAGFPNPGAFF
TRBV9,NA,CASSAVQSYGYTF
TRBV5-1,few,CASSLGLGGSTDTQYF
TRBV5-6,few,CASSFRLAGYYEQYF
TRBV19,NA,CASSTRQGIDQPQHF
TRBV6-6,NA,CASSYGGRENQPQHF
TRBV28,NA,CASSNRDRQYEQYF
TRBV30,NA,CAWNQNRGPSIYEQYF
TRBV5-8,NA,CATTSGTRTYNEQFF
TRBV5-8,few,CASSLGKLRTEAFF
TRBV7-6,NA,CASSGYRASEAFF
TRBV7-2,NA,CASSLGGGLKGKPQHF
TRBV19,once,CASKGVDSSGNTIYF
TRBV11-2,NA,CASSLGGTSGRWDTQYF
TRBV5-6,NA,CASSVSTGATQYF